The present T cell receptor beta chain was sequenced within a study of T cells in localized non-small cell lung cancer (TCRdb year 2020). Background on the whole study: The study examined T cell repertoires in roughly 240 patients with early-stage NSCLC and compared tumors with uninvolved tumor-adjacent lungs. NSCLC patients had a mean age of approximately 66 years, and 129 were male and about 98 female. The cohort consisted of approximately 220 treatment-naive NSCLC patients whose localized lung tumors had been resected.

A note on this clone: Its antigen specificity is not known. The input lacks base qualities; no much larger clone sits a single base away.

General study outcomes and caveats: Multi-region tumor sequencing was not performed, so intratumor heterogeneity could not be excluded. Of the top 100 tumor clones, a median of about 53 were detected in paired uninvolved adjacent lung; roughly 26 were also among that lung's top 100. The highest T cell clonality was observed in uninvolved tumor-adjacent lung, where clonality exceeded that of tumor, suggesting that antigenic responses were more focused in uninvolved tumor-adjacent lung. Since the design was exploratory, TCR variables were selected using unadjusted p-values with no false-discovery rate correction. Longer overall survival was associated with higher T cell density in blood, whereas shorter survival was associated with higher clonality in adjacent lung.

At diagnosis, peripheral blood, uninvolved tumor-adjacent lung and tumor were collected and stored as a combination of fresh-frozen and FFPE material. The immunoSEQ Assay was used to sequence TCR beta CDR3 regions from DNA. Per the original workflow: T cell density was computed as TCR beta template counts normalized to usable DNA estimated by amplifying housekeeping genes. The preseqR package was used to estimate richness by extrapolating to 400,000 templates for PBMC samples and to 120,000 templates for tissue samples. Clonality was taken to be one minus Pielou's evenness. Differential abundance testing on productive amino-acid clonotypes, with a minimum total count of 5 and an alpha of 0.1, was used to identify tissue-enriched TCRs. The Jaccard Index and the Morisita Overlap Index were used to quantify repertoire overlap between compartments. GLIPH clustered TCR beta CDR3s with public tetramer-defined viral CDR3s; viral motifs required at least three viral sequences plus V-gene enrichment. What TCRdb holds here is the immuneACCESS table cut down to in-frame rearrangements. Part of the clones is not present; checked against another copy, under half of the missing clones reflect an unresolved V gene, and the others are unexplained. V and J calls and clone size are those listed in that table; D and trimming were worked out from the DNA. This sample is represented by around 3,100 clones; under 30% of them were singletons. The top ten constitute approximately 15% of the sample.

The TCR comes from an older female donor with stage I lung adenocarcinoma. Sequencing used lung tumor tissue, obtained before any cancer treatment.

DNA sequence: TGTGCCAGCAGCTCGGGGACAGACCCTGAAGCTTTCTTT. Its coded protein is CASSSGTDPEAFF. The rearranged segments are TRBV7-1 and TRBJ1-1, with 7 bases aligning to TRBD1. TRBV7-1 is an ORF, and what it does is uncertain. The CDR3 runs 13 amino acids, cysteine and phenylalanine included. Left in the record is the CDR3 DNA by itself, 39 bases read in frame from the first base. V trim: 3 bases; J trim: 6 bases; unmatched bases: 4.